Listed here is a single TCR beta chain. Its target antigen remains unknown. No much larger clone exists at a distance of one base, and base qualities are not known. The sample was run on an Illumina NovaSeq 6000. TCR cDNA was synthesized by 5'RACE template switching, through which a universal primer site and unique molecular identifiers were introduced. Priming of cDNA synthesis was performed from both the TCR alpha and TCR beta constant segments. Library amplification used two PCR steps, and the second PCR step added sample barcodes and sequencing adapters. Sequencing of libraries was done on Illumina HiSeq 2500 (2x100 bp) or NovaSeq (2x150 bp). In the paper's pipeline: MIGEC was used to demultiplex reads and collapse the reads into UMI consensus sequences, and MiXCR was used for V(D)J alignment. Clonotypes responding to the vaccine were identified with edgeR on replicate PBMC samples, with the criteria of FDR below 0.01 and a log2 fold change above 5 up to day 15. Each bulk clonotype was labeled CD4 or CD8 based on which sequenced repertoire, CD4 or CD8, contained the clonotype at higher abundance. Using fastp trimming at Q25 and MiXCR clonotype assembly, TCRdb reanalyzed the public sequencing data and kept in-frame beta chains. Entries are consolidated by CDR3 protein sequence, retaining the most common genes and DNA. What appears here as the V and J calls and clone size reflects TCRdb's work, not the paper's. Counted in this sample were about 170,000 distinct CDR3 sequences; approximately 9.9% of them appeared once. Together, the top ten hold 35% to 40% of the sample.

This entry comes from a study of T cells after yellow fever vaccination (dated by TCRdb to the late 2010s). As for the study more broadly: Libraries from fractions with low cell numbers were prepared with the SMART-Seq v4 Ultra Low Input RNA kit. To follow T-cell clones before and after both primary and booster YFV17D yellow fever vaccination, bulk TCR alpha and beta repertoires underwent longitudinal sequencing. Two healthy male donors made up the cohort, one aged 18 to 29 years and the other aged 30 to 40 years. Bulk PBMC replicates and cell subsets were isolated from blood drawn at multiple timepoints before and after both primary and secondary immunization. Results and caveats for the whole study, not just this receptor: A small share of clonotypes occurred in both CD4 and CD8 compartments, likely arising from convergent recombination. Computational filtering was needed because FACS-sorted repertoires could contain abundant contaminating clonotypes from the bulk population. The study included only a couple of donors, which limits how far the findings can be generalized. Most clones expanded after primary vaccination (approximately 97% of CD4 and around 89% of CD8) were re-detected after the booster, suggesting that broad memory maintenance occurred. Compared with the primary T-cell response, the secondary T-cell response was weaker but faster, peaking on day 5 rather than day 15.

The treatment or condition label, read with the paper, signifies: live attenuated yellow fever vaccine strain. PBMCs were isolated from peripheral blood using a standard Ficoll-Paque protocol. Dynabeads CD4 and CD8 positive selection kits were used to isolate CD4 and CD8 T-cell fractions. TriZol was used to extract RNA from bulk PBMCs, CD4 and CD8 fractions, and dextramer-positive and dextramer-negative fractions. The CDR3, from cysteine to phenylalanine, totals 17 residues. The entry retains the CDR3 DNA only, 51 bases that are in frame from base 1. Trimming at the junction amounts to 2 bases on V and 0 bases on J, and the germline ends lie 15 bases apart. CDR1 and CDR2 were assigned from the germline V gene as LGHNA and YSLEER.

The sequence derives from a young man who received the YFV17D yellow fever vaccine. Recombination connected TRBV4-3 to TRBJ2-3, with no D gene named confidently. Material: CD8+ T cells sorted from PBMCs, obtained 15 days after the yellow fever booster vaccination. The DNA sequence is as follows: TGCGCCAGCAGCCAAACCAGGCGCAGTGCTAGCACAGATACGCAGTATTTT. Its coded protein is CASSQTRRSASTDTQYF.